A selection of T cell receptor beta chains follows, all from one sample in a study of OX40 agonist ivuxolimab in advanced cancers. Sequenced by immunoSEQ multiplex PCR; TCRdb stores in-frame clones only, minus some. The sample records approximately 100,000 clones, 85% to 90% being singletons. The material sequenced was CD4+ or CD8+ T cells sorted from blood, taken in a trial of the OX40 agonist ivuxolimab. The origin of the receptors is an adult with an advanced solid tumor such as melanoma, head and neck, liver or kidney cancer. Each CDR3 is given with its conserved first and last residue. D genes are given only for firm matches. The size field is filled for only some rows; it gives once, few, many or a size class.

>TRBV6-5|.|.|TRBJ2-3
TGTGCCAGCAGTCCCGGTCTGGGGCAGTATTTT
CASSPGLGQYF
>TRBV5-1|.|TRBD2|TRBJ2-1
TGCGCCAGCAGCTTGTATTCGGTAGCGGGAGGGAATGAGCAGTTCTTC
CASSLYSVAGGNEQFF
>TRBV10-1|.|.|TRBJ2-5
TGCGCCAGCGAGGTTAGTGAGACCCAGTACTTC
CASEVSETQYF
>TRBV27|.|.|TRBJ2-7
TGTGCCAGCAGTTTATCGGGGGGACTCTACGAGCAGTACTTC
CASSLSGGLYEQYF
>TRBV18|.|.|TRBJ2-3
TGTGCCAGCCGGTCCACAGATACGCAGTATTTT
CASRSTDTQYF
>TRBV30|once|.|TRBJ2-1
TGTGCCTGGAGTGGACCCCCCCCGTTCTTC
CAWSGPPPFF
>TRBV5-1|.|.|TRBJ1-1
TGCGCCAGCAGCTTGGACGGAGCAGGGAACACTGAAGCTTTCTTT
CASSLDGAGNTEAFF
>TRBV11-1|.|.|TRBJ2-5
TGTGCCAGCAGCTTAAATACAGGGATCCAAGAGACCCAGTACTTC
CASSLNTGIQETQYF
>TRBV19|once|.|TRBJ1-5
TGTGCCAGTAGTGTACAGGCTGGAGGGAGCAATCAGCCCCAGCATTTT
CASSVQAGGSNQPQHF
>TRBV30|few|.|TRBJ1-1
TGTGCCTGGGAGCCCCAGGGTGTCGGCACTGAAGCTTTCTTT
CAWEPQGVGTEAFF
>TRBV4-3|.|.|TRBJ2-7
TGCGCCAGCAGCCAAGAGCAGGGAGTAGGGGAGCAGTACTTC
CASSQEQGVGEQYF
>TRBV4-3|.|TRBD1|TRBJ2-5
TGCGCCAGCAGCCAGGTCAACAGGGGAGAGACCCAGTACTTC
CASSQVNRGETQYF
>TRBV6-6|.|TRBD2|TRBJ2-7
TGTGCCAGCAGTTACCGCCCAGCGGGGGTCAGCGAGCAGTACTTC
CASSYRPAGVSEQYF
>TRBV7-8|.|.|TRBJ2-1
TGTGCCAGCAGCCCCAGCCCCAGGAGCTCCTACAATGAGCAGTTCTTC
CASSPSPRSSYNEQFF
>TRBV7-2|.|.|TRBJ2-7
TGTGCCAGCAGCTTCAGAGACAGGAAACACTCCTACGAGCAGTACTTC
CASSFRDRKHSYEQYF
>TRBV10-3|.|TRBD1|TRBJ1-5
TGTGCCATAGGGACAGGGCTCGGTCAGCCCCAGCATTTT
CAIGTGLGQPQHF
>TRBV7-2|.|.|TRBJ2-3
TGTGCCAGCAGCTTAGTTCCGTTCACAGATACGCAGTATTTT
CASSLVPFTDTQYF
>TRBV6-5|.|TRBD1|TRBJ2-7
TGTGCCAGCTATACCGGGACAGGGAACAACGAGCAGTACTTC
CASYTGTGNNEQYF
>TRBV5-1|.|TRBD1|TRBJ2-7
TGCGCCAGCAGCCCTGGACAGGGGATCAATTACGAGCAGTACTTC
CASSPGQGINYEQYF
>TRBV30|.|.|TRBJ2-5
TGTGCCTGGAGTGAAGGACACCAAGAGACCCAGTACTTC
CAWSEGHQETQYF
>TRBV11-3|.|.|TRBJ1-1
TGTGCCAGCAGCCCCTCTTGGACGGCTAACACTGAAGCTTTCTTT
CASSPSWTANTEAFF
>TRBV7-8|.|.|TRBJ2-7
TGTGCCAGCAGCTTAGACCGGGGCCCCTACGAGCAGTACTTC
CASSLDRGPYEQYF
>TRBV12-1|once|.|TRBJ1-5
TGTGCCAGCAGCCCAAGACAGGCGCGCCAGCCCCAGCATTTT
CASSPRQARQPQHF
>TRBV7-3|.|.|TRBJ1-5
TGTGCCAGCAGCTTAAACCTGGGGGGCAATCAGCCCCAGCATTTT
CASSLNLGGNQPQHF
>TRBV14|.|.|TRBJ1-3
TGTGCCAGCAGGATAGCTGGAAACACCATATATTTT
CASRIAGNTIYF
>TRBV10-3|.|TRBD1|TRBJ1-1
TGTGCCATCAGGTCAAGGATGGAAGGGGGCTACACTGAAGCTTTCTTT
CAIRSRMEGGYTEAFF
>TRBV6-5|.|TRBD2|TRBJ2-1
TGTGCCAGCAGTTCGCCGGGACTAGTTTACAATGAGCAGTTCTTC
CASSSPGLVYNEQFF
>TRBV7-2|.|.|TRBJ2-7
TGTGCCAGCAGCTCACAGAGATCCTACGAGCAGTACTTC
CASSSQRSYEQYF
>TRBV7-9|.|.|TRBJ2-1
TGTGCCAGCAGCCAACAGGTGATGCAGTTCTTC
CASSQQVMQFF
>TRBV18|.|.|TRBJ1-1
TGTGCCAGCTCAGGCAGGAACACTGAAGCTTTCTTT
CASSGRNTEAFF
>TRBV4-2|once|.|TRBJ2-7
TGTGCCAGCCGGTTAGATGACAGAGCAGACTACGAGCAGTACTTC
CASRLDDRADYEQYF
>TRBV7-9|.|.|TRBJ2-5
TGTGCCAGCAGCTTTTTCGGAGGGGAGACCCAGTACTTC
CASSFFGGETQYF
>TRBV10-3|.|.|TRBJ2-3
TGTGCCATCAGGGGTACGGGGGGCGCAGATACGCAGTATTTT
CAIRGTGGADTQYF
>TRBV19|.|TRBD1|TRBJ1-4
TGTGCCAGTAGTAAGGAGGACAGGGTTTTTGAAAAACTGTTTTTT
CASSKEDRVFEKLFF
>TRBV18|.|.|TRBJ2-7
TGTGCCAGCTCAACGGATTCCTACGAGCAGTACTTC
CASSTDSYEQYF
>TRBV5-4|few|.|TRBJ2-3
TGTGCCAGCAGCCCCGAGTTTGGCGATACGCAGTATTTT
CASSPEFGDTQYF
>TRBV2|.|TRBD1|TRBJ2-7
TGTGCCAGCGGTCCCCGACAGGGGGACTACGAGCAGTACTTC
CASGPRQGDYEQYF
>TRBV6-1|.|TRBD1|TRBJ2-7
TGTGCCAGCAGGGGGGACAGGCTGGGATACGAGCAGTACTTC
CASRGDRLGYEQYF
>TRBV9|.|TRBD1|TRBJ2-6
TGTGCCAGCACCCACGACCCGGGACAGGGCCTCTCTGGGGCCAACGTCCTGACTTTC
CASTHDPGQGLSGANVLTF
>TRBV7-9|.|TRBD1|TRBJ1-1
TGTGCCAGCAGCTTAGGACAGGGCGTAATCGCTTTCTTT
CASSLGQGVIAFF
>TRBV27|few|.|TRBJ2-2
TGTGCCAGCAGCACAGACAGGTACAGCACCGGGGAGCTGTTTTTT
CASSTDRYSTGELFF
>TRBV19|.|.|TRBJ1-2
TGTGCCAGTAGTAGGTCCGACACAAATTATGGCTACACCTTC
CASSRSDTNYGYTF
>TRBV28|.|TRBD1|TRBJ1-1
TGTGCCAGCAGTTTACAGGGGGCGCCGAACACTGAAGCTTTCTTT
CASSLQGAPNTEAFF
>TRBV6-1|.|.|TRBJ1-1
TGTGCCAGCAGCCCTTGGTCGGCTTCTGAAGCTTTCTTT
CASSPWSASEAFF
>TRBV18|once|.|TRBJ2-6
TGTGCCAGCTCACCTCAACAGGGCTCTGGGGCCAACGTCCTGACTTTC
CASSPQQGSGANVLTF